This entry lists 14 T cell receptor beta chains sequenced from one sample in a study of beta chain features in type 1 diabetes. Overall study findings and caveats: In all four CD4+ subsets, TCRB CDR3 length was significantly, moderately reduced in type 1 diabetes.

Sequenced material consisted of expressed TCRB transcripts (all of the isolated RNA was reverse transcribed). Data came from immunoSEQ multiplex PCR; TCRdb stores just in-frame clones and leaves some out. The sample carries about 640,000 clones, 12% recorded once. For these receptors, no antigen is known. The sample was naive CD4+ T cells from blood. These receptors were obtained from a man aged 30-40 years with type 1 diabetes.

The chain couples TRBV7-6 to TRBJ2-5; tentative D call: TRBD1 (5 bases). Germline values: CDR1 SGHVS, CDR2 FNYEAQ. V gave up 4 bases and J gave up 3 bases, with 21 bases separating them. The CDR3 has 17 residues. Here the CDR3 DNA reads TGTGCCAGCAGCTCTCTCCTCCGACAGACCGTCGAAGAGACCCAGTACTTC. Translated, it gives CASSSLLRQTVEETQYF.

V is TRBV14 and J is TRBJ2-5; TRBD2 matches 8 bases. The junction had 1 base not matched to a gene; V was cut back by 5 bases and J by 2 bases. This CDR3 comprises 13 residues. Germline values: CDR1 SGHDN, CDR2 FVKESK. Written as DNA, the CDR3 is TGTGCCAGCAGCGGCGGGAGGCAAGAGACCCAGTACTTC. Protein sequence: CASSGGRQETQYF.

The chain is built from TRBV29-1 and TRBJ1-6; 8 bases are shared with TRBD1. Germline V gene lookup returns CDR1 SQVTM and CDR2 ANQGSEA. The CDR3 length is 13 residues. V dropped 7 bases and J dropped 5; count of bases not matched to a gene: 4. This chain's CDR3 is CSAGQGDNSPLHF. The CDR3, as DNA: TGCAGCGCTGGACAGGGAGATAATTCACCCCTCCACTTT.

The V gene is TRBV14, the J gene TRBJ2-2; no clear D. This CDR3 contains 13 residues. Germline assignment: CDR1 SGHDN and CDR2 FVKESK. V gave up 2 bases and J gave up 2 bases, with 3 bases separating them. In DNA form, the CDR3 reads TGTGCCAGCAGCCAAATAAACACCGGGGAGCTGTTTTTT. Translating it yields CASSQINTGELFF.

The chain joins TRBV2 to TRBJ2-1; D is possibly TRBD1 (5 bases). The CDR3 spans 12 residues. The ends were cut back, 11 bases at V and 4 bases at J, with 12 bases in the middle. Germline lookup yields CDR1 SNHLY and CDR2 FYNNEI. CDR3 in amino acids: CAGKQEYNEQFF. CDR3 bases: TGTGCCGGCAAACAGGAATACAATGAGCAGTTCTTC.

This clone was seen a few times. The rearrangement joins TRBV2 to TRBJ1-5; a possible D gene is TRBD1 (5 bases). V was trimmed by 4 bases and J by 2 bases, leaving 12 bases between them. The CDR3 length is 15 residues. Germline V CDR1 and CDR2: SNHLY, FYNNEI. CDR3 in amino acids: CASSGGGEGNQPQHF. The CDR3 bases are TGTGCCAGCAGTGGGGGGGGAGAGGGCAATCAGCCCCAGCATTTT. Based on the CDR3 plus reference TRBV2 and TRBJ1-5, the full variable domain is EPEVTQTPSHQVTQMGQEVILRCVPISNHLYFYWYRQILGQKVEFLVSFYNNEISEKSEIFDDQFSVERPDGSNFTLKIRSTKLEDSAMYFCASSGGGEGNQPQHFGDGTRLSIL.

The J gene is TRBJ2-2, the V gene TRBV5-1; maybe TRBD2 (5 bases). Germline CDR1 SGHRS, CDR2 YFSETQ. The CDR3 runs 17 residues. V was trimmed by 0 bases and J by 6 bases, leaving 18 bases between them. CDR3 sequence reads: CASSLGSAAFGAGELFF. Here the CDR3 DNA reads TGCGCCAGCAGCTTGGGAAGTGCGGCCTTCGGGGCCGGGGAGCTGTTTTTT. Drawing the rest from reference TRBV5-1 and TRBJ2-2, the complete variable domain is KAGVTQTPRYLIKTRGQQVTLSCSPISGHRSVSWYQQTPGQGLQFLFEYFSETQRNKGNFPGRFSGRQFSNSRSEMNVSTLELGDSALYLCASSLGSAAFGAGELFFGEGSRLTVL.

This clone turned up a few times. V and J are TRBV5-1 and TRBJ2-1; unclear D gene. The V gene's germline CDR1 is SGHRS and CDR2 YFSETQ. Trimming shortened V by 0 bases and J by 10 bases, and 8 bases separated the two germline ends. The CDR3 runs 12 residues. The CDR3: CASSLDRNEQFF. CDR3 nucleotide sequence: TGCGCCAGCAGCTTGGACAGAAACGAGCAGTTCTTC.

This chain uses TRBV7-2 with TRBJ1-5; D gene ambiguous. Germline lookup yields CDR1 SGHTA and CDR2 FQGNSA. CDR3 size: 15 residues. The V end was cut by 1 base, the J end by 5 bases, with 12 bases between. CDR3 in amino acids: CASSLGATSYQPQHF. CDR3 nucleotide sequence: TGTGCCAGCAGCTTAGGGGCCACCTCCTATCAGCCCCAGCATTTT.

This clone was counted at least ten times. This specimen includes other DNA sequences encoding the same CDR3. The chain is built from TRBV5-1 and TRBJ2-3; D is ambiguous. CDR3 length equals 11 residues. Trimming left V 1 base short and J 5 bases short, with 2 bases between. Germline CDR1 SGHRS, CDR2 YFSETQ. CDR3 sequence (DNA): TGCGCCAGCAGCTTGAGAGATACGCAGTATTTT. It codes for CASSLRDTQYF.

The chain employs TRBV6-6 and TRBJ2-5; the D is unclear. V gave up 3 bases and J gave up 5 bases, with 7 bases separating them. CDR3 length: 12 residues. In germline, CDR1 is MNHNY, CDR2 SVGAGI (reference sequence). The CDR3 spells CASSYSEETQYF. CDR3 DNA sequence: TGTGCCAGCAGTTATTCAGAGGAGACCCAGTACTTC.

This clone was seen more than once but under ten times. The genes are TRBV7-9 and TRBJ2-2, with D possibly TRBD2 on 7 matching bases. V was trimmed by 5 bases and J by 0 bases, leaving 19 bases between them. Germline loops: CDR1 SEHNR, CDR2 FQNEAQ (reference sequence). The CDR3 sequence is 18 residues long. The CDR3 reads CASSALPGGTTNTGELFF. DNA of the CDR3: TGTGCCAGCAGCGCACTCCCCGGGGGGACAACGAACACCGGGGAGCTGTTTTTT.

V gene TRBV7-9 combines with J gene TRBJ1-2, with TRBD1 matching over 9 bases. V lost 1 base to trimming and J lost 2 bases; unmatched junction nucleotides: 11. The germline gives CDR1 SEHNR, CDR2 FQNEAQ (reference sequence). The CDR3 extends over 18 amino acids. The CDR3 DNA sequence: TGTGCCAGCAGCTTAGTAGTGGGACAGGGTAGTGCGAACTATGGCTACACCTTC. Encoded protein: CASSLVVGQGSANYGYTF. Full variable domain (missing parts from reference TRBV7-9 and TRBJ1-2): DTGVSQNPRHKITKRGQNVTFRCDPISEHNRLYWYRQTLGQGPEFLTYFQNEAQLEKSRLLSDRFSAERPKGSFSTLEIQRTEQGDSAMYLCASSLVVGQGSANYGYTFGSGTRLTVV.

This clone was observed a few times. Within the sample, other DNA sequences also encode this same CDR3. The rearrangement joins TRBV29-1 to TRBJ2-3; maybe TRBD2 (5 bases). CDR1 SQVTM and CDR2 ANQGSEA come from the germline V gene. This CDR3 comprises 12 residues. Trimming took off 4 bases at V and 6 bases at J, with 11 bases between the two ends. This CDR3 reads CSVVEGRDTQYF. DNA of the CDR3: TGCAGCGTTGTTGAGGGAAGGGATACGCAGTATTTT.